These T cell receptor beta chains were read from a single sample in a study of blood T cell repertoires in COVID-19. Method: immunoSEQ multiplex PCR; TCRdb's copy keeps in-frame clones and lacks some. The table lists some 140,000 clones, approximately 84% of them singletons. Sequencing was carried out using peripheral blood. All receptors derive from a man aged 60-69 years with acute or convalescent COVID-19. Both conserved end residues are part of each CDR3. The order of the fields is J gene, V gene, CDR3 length, D gene, clone size, CDR3 DNA, CDR3 protein. D genes are given only for firm matches. Size values are once, few and many counts, or a class for expanded clones, and some rows have none.

J gene: TRBJ2-1
V gene: TRBV19
CDR3 length: 14
D gene: NA
clone size: NA
CDR3 DNA: TGTGCCAGTACTCCCGGAGGGATAGCGGCTGAGCAGTTCTTC
CDR3 protein: CASTPGGIAAEQFF

J gene: TRBJ2-2
V gene: TRBV6-2/TRBV6-3
CDR3 length: 17
D gene: NA
clone size: NA
CDR3 DNA: TGTGCCAGCAGTTACTCGCGCGGAGACGCGAACACCGGGGAGCTGTTTTTT
CDR3 protein: CASSYSRGDANTGELFF

J gene: TRBJ2-3
V gene: TRBV5-1
CDR3 length: 15
D gene: TRBD2
clone size: NA
CDR3 DNA: TGCGCCAGCAGTTCAAGCGGGGGACCCTCAGATACGCAGTATTTT
CDR3 protein: CASSSSGGPSDTQYF

J gene: TRBJ2-3
V gene: TRBV24-1
CDR3 length: 18
D gene: TRBD2
clone size: NA
CDR3 DNA: TGTGCCACCAGTGATACACTAGCGGGGTTAAGAAGCACAGATACGCAGTATTTT
CDR3 protein: CATSDTLAGLRSTDTQYF

J gene: TRBJ2-5
V gene: TRBV19
CDR3 length: 14
D gene: NA
clone size: NA
CDR3 DNA: TGTGCCAGTAGTTCAGACAGGAGGCGGGAGACCCAGTACTTC
CDR3 protein: CASSSDRRRETQYF

J gene: TRBJ1-5
V gene: TRBV27
CDR3 length: 12
D gene: NA
clone size: NA
CDR3 DNA: TGTGCCAGCAGTCCACTGAATCAGCCCCAGCATTTT
CDR3 protein: CASSPLNQPQHF

J gene: TRBJ2-7
V gene: TRBV7-6
CDR3 length: 14
D gene: NA
clone size: NA
CDR3 DNA: TGTGCCAGCAGCTTAGAATGGCAGACCTACGAGCAGTACTTC
CDR3 protein: CASSLEWQTYEQYF

J gene: TRBJ2-7
V gene: TRBV14
CDR3 length: 15
D gene: NA
clone size: NA
CDR3 DNA: TGTGCCAGCAGCCAAGGAGGTGCACCCTCCTACGAGCAGTACTTC
CDR3 protein: CASSQGGAPSYEQYF

J gene: TRBJ1-6
V gene: TRBV19
CDR3 length: 15
D gene: NA
clone size: NA
CDR3 DNA: TGTGCCAGTAGTATCCAGGGCACCTATAATTCACCCCTCCACTTT
CDR3 protein: CASSIQGTYNSPLHF

J gene: TRBJ1-2
V gene: TRBV2
CDR3 length: 14
D gene: NA
clone size: NA
CDR3 DNA: TGTGCCAGCAGTGAGGGGGGGCAGGTCTATGGCTACACCTTC
CDR3 protein: CASSEGGQVYGYTF

J gene: TRBJ2-2
V gene: TRBV19
CDR3 length: 14
D gene: NA
clone size: once
CDR3 DNA: TGTGCCAGTAGAAGGGGTCGCGACACCGGGGAGCTGTTTTTT
CDR3 protein: CASRRGRDTGELFF

J gene: TRBJ2-1
V gene: TRBV7-2
CDR3 length: 16
D gene: TRBD2
clone size: NA
CDR3 DNA: TGTGCCAGCAGTCCGGGACTAGCGGGAGCGGGTAATGAGCAGTTCTTC
CDR3 protein: CASSPGLAGAGNEQFF

J gene: TRBJ1-3
V gene: TRBV23-1
CDR3 length: 15
D gene: TRBD1
clone size: once
CDR3 DNA: TGCGCCAGCAGCGACCCGGACAGGGCGGGTTACACCATATATTTT
CDR3 protein: CASSDPDRAGYTIYF

J gene: TRBJ1-6
V gene: TRBV28
CDR3 length: 14
D gene: NA
clone size: NA
CDR3 DNA: TGTGCCAGCAGTTTATTGGGGAGGGATTCACCCCTCCACTTT
CDR3 protein: CASSLLGRDSPLHF

J gene: TRBJ1-1
V gene: TRBV10-3
CDR3 length: 19
D gene: NA
clone size: NA
CDR3 DNA: TGTGCCATCAGCTCGGCAGCGGGGCCGACCGCCGTTATGAACACTGAAGCTTTCTTT
CDR3 protein: CAISSAAGPTAVMNTEAFF

J gene: TRBJ1-2
V gene: TRBV6-1
CDR3 length: 14
D gene: NA
clone size: NA
CDR3 DNA: TGTGCCAGCAGTGAATCAGGGGTTAACTATGGCTACACCTTC
CDR3 protein: CASSESGVNYGYTF

J gene: TRBJ2-2
V gene: TRBV29-1
CDR3 length: 14
D gene: TRBD1
clone size: NA
CDR3 DNA: TGCAGCGTCTTACAGGGGGCGCGTACCGGGGAGCTGTTTTTT
CDR3 protein: CSVLQGARTGELFF

J gene: TRBJ1-2
V gene: TRBV5-1
CDR3 length: 16
D gene: NA
clone size: NA
CDR3 DNA: TGCGCCACCCCCATACTTGGAGACAGGCTAAGGTATGGCTACACCTTC
CDR3 protein: CATPILGDRLRYGYTF

J gene: TRBJ2-5
V gene: TRBV18
CDR3 length: 15
D gene: TRBD1
clone size: NA
CDR3 DNA: TGTGCCAGCTCCCCGGGACAGGGGGCTGGAGAGACCCAGTACTTC
CDR3 protein: CASSPGQGAGETQYF

J gene: TRBJ1-1
V gene: TRBV6-2/TRBV6-3
CDR3 length: 13
D gene: TRBD1
clone size: NA
CDR3 DNA: TGTGCCAGCAGCAACGGACAGGGCACTGAAGCTTTCTTT
CDR3 protein: CASSNGQGTEAFF

J gene: TRBJ1-1
V gene: TRBV10-1
CDR3 length: 15
D gene: NA
clone size: NA
CDR3 DNA: TGCGCCAGCAGTTTAGTACAGGGATCGCACACTGAAGCTTTCTTT
CDR3 protein: CASSLVQGSHTEAFF

J gene: TRBJ2-1
V gene: TRBV5-6
CDR3 length: 16
D gene: TRBD2
clone size: NA
CDR3 DNA: TGTGCCAGCAGCTCGTTAGCGGGGGGGCCGTTGAATGAGCAGTTCTTC
CDR3 protein: CASSSLAGGPLNEQFF

J gene: TRBJ2-3
V gene: TRBV5-1
CDR3 length: 16
D gene: TRBD1
clone size: NA
CDR3 DNA: TGCGCCAGCAGCTCACATCGACAGGGATACACAGATACGCAGTATTTT
CDR3 protein: CASSSHRQGYTDTQYF

J gene: TRBJ2-1
V gene: TRBV10-2
CDR3 length: 15
D gene: TRBD1
clone size: NA
CDR3 DNA: TGCGCCAGCCGAACCGGGACAGGGGTTCTCAATGAGCAGTTCTTC
CDR3 protein: CASRTGTGVLNEQFF

J gene: TRBJ1-2
V gene: TRBV7-9
CDR3 length: 12
D gene: NA
clone size: once
CDR3 DNA: TGTGCCAGCCGTCGACTACCCTATGGCTACACCTTC
CDR3 protein: CASRRLPYGYTF

J gene: TRBJ1-3
V gene: TRBV5-1
CDR3 length: 15
D gene: NA
clone size: once
CDR3 DNA: TGCGCCAGCAGCTCCCACATCAGCTCTGGAAACACCATATATTTT
CDR3 protein: CASSSHISSGNTIYF

J gene: TRBJ2-6
V gene: TRBV19
CDR3 length: 16
D gene: NA
clone size: NA
CDR3 DNA: TGTGCCAGTAGTCTTGTCGGGAGCTCTGGGGCCAACGTCCTGACTTTC
CDR3 protein: CASSLVGSSGANVLTF

J gene: TRBJ1-2
V gene: TRBV27
CDR3 length: 15
D gene: TRBD1
clone size: NA
CDR3 DNA: TGTGCCAGCAGTCTCGACAGGGGAGCCTACTATGGCTACACCTTC
CDR3 protein: CASSLDRGAYYGYTF

J gene: TRBJ2-2
V gene: TRBV5-1
CDR3 length: 14
D gene: NA
clone size: NA
CDR3 DNA: TGCGCCAGCAACGCGGGGGCCATCACCGGGGAGCTGTTTTTT
CDR3 protein: CASNAGAITGELFF

J gene: TRBJ1-2
V gene: TRBV5-1
CDR3 length: 15
D gene: TRBD1
clone size: NA
CDR3 DNA: TGCGCCAGCAGCACCCAACAGGGGTCCCAATATGGCTACACCTTC
CDR3 protein: CASSTQQGSQYGYTF

J gene: TRBJ1-1
V gene: TRBV18
CDR3 length: 13
D gene: NA
clone size: NA
CDR3 DNA: TGTGCCAGCTCACGAACCGGGGTCCCTGAAGCTTTCTTT
CDR3 protein: CASSRTGVPEAFF

J gene: TRBJ2-2
V gene: TRBV30
CDR3 length: 15
D gene: TRBD2
clone size: NA
CDR3 DNA: TGTGCCTGGAGTGCCCGACTAGCGGGACCCGGGGAGCTGTTTTTT
CDR3 protein: CAWSARLAGPGELFF

J gene: TRBJ2-7
V gene: TRBV9
CDR3 length: 15
D gene: NA
clone size: NA
CDR3 DNA: TGTGCCAGCAGCGTAGGGGGCAGGCTACCCTACGAGCAGTACTTC
CDR3 protein: CASSVGGRLPYEQYF

J gene: TRBJ1-3
V gene: TRBV4-1
CDR3 length: 13
D gene: NA
clone size: NA
CDR3 DNA: TGCGCCAGCAGAAATTGGGGACGGGGGACCATATATTTT
CDR3 protein: CASRNWGRGTIYF

J gene: TRBJ1-5
V gene: TRBV19
CDR3 length: 13
D gene: NA
clone size: once
CDR3 DNA: TGTGCCAGTAGTACACACAGGGTTCAGCCCCAGCATTTT
CDR3 protein: CASSTHRVQPQHF

J gene: TRBJ2-7
V gene: TRBV7-3
CDR3 length: 17
D gene: TRBD1
clone size: NA
CDR3 DNA: TGTGCCAGCAGCTTAACTGCGGCGACAGGGGGCTTCTACGAGCAGTACTTC
CDR3 protein: CASSLTAATGGFYEQYF

J gene: TRBJ1-1
V gene: TRBV7-6
CDR3 length: 14
D gene: NA
clone size: NA
CDR3 DNA: TGTGCCAGCAGCTTAGGTCCCGTTAACACTGAAGCTTTCTTT
CDR3 protein: CASSLGPVNTEAFF

J gene: TRBJ1-5
V gene: TRBV6-1
CDR3 length: 16
D gene: TRBD1
clone size: NA
CDR3 DNA: TGTGCCAGCAGTGCTAGGGACAGGGGGAGGTATCAGCCCCAGCATTTT
CDR3 protein: CASSARDRGRYQPQHF

J gene: TRBJ1-2
V gene: TRBV6-5
CDR3 length: 13
D gene: TRBD1
clone size: many
CDR3 DNA: TGTGCCAGCAGCCCACGGACAGGGGGAGGCTACACCTTC
CDR3 protein: CASSPRTGGGYTF

J gene: TRBJ2-7
V gene: TRBV28
CDR3 length: 15
D gene: NA
clone size: NA
CDR3 DNA: TGTGCCAGCAGTTTACGCGGGGGCCCTATCTACGAGCAGTACTTC
CDR3 protein: CASSLRGGPIYEQYF

J gene: TRBJ1-2
V gene: TRBV5-1
CDR3 length: 16
D gene: TRBD1
clone size: NA
CDR3 DNA: TGCGCCAGCAGCCTTAGCCGGGACAGGTCCCTTCTTGGCTACACCTTC
CDR3 protein: CASSLSRDRSLLGYTF

J gene: TRBJ1-3
V gene: TRBV6-1
CDR3 length: 14
D gene: TRBD1
clone size: NA
CDR3 DNA: TGTGCCAGCAGCCAGACAGGGGCCGGAAACACCATATATTTT
CDR3 protein: CASSQTGAGNTIYF

J gene: TRBJ1-4
V gene: TRBV21-1
CDR3 length: 18
D gene: NA
clone size: NA
CDR3 DNA: TGTGCCAGCAGCAAAAGGTGGTTAGGGGGCGCCACTAATGAAAAACTGTTTTTT
CDR3 protein: CASSKRWLGGATNEKLFF

J gene: TRBJ2-3
V gene: TRBV10-3
CDR3 length: 11
D gene: NA
clone size: NA
CDR3 DNA: TGTGCCATTCCGGAGGGGGATACGCAGTATTTT
CDR3 protein: CAIPEGDTQYF

J gene: TRBJ2-7
V gene: TRBV18
CDR3 length: 15
D gene: NA
clone size: NA
CDR3 DNA: TGTGCCAGCTCACCAGTACAGTCAAGTTCTTACGAGCAGTACTTC
CDR3 protein: CASSPVQSSSYEQYF

J gene: TRBJ2-3
V gene: TRBV29-1
CDR3 length: 14
D gene: TRBD1
clone size: NA
CDR3 DNA: TGCAGCGTCCAAAGGGACAGCCAGACAGATACGCAGTATTTT
CDR3 protein: CSVQRDSQTDTQYF

J gene: TRBJ2-7
V gene: TRBV7-2
CDR3 length: 14
D gene: TRBD1
clone size: NA
CDR3 DNA: TGTGCCAGCAGCTTATCAGGGGGCACCTACGAGCAGTACTTC
CDR3 protein: CASSLSGGTYEQYF

J gene: TRBJ1-3
V gene: TRBV5-6
CDR3 length: 16
D gene: NA
clone size: NA
CDR3 DNA: TGTGCCAGCAGCTTGGAAGGCAGGGCCTCTGGAAACACCATATATTTT
CDR3 protein: CASSLEGRASGNTIYF

J gene: TRBJ1-6
V gene: TRBV18
CDR3 length: 17
D gene: NA
clone size: NA
CDR3 DNA: TGTGCCAGCTCACCTAAAAAAGGGGACACTTTGAATTCACCCCTCCACTTT
CDR3 protein: CASSPKKGDTLNSPLHF

J gene: TRBJ2-5
V gene: TRBV9
CDR3 length: 14
D gene: NA
clone size: NA
CDR3 DNA: TGTGCCAGCAGCGTTTTAGGGGGTCAAGAGACCCAGTACTTC
CDR3 protein: CASSVLGGQETQYF

J gene: TRBJ2-3
V gene: TRBV5-1
CDR3 length: 14
D gene: NA
clone size: once
CDR3 DNA: TGCGCCAGCAGCTTGGACCAGGCTGGAGATACGCAGTATTTT
CDR3 protein: CASSLDQAGDTQYF

J gene: TRBJ2-1
V gene: TRBV9
CDR3 length: 18
D gene: TRBD1
clone size: NA
CDR3 DNA: TGTGCCAGCAGCGTAGCGTCCCAGGGACAGGGGGCGAACAATGAGCAGTTCTTC
CDR3 protein: CASSVASQGQGANNEQFF

J gene: TRBJ2-7
V gene: TRBV3-1/TRBV3-2
CDR3 length: 15
D gene: TRBD1
clone size: NA
CDR3 DNA: TGTGCCAGCAGTCCCAATAACAGGGGAAACTACGAGCAGTACTTC
CDR3 protein: CASSPNNRGNYEQYF

J gene: TRBJ2-3
V gene: TRBV3-1/TRBV3-2
CDR3 length: 16
D gene: NA
clone size: NA
CDR3 DNA: TGTGCCAGCAGCCCCCTCTCCGGGGTCCTCACAGATACGCAGTATTTT
CDR3 protein: CASSPLSGVLTDTQYF

J gene: TRBJ1-1
V gene: TRBV9
CDR3 length: 16
D gene: TRBD1
clone size: NA
CDR3 DNA: TGTGCCAGCAGCCTAGGACAGGGGGCCGCGCGCACTGAAGCTTTCTTT
CDR3 protein: CASSLGQGAARTEAFF

J gene: TRBJ2-2
V gene: TRBV5-1
CDR3 length: 16
D gene: TRBD2
clone size: NA
CDR3 DNA: TGCGCCAGCAGCTTGAGACTAGCGGGAGCCACCGGGGAGCTGTTTTTT
CDR3 protein: CASSLRLAGATGELFF

J gene: TRBJ1-1
V gene: TRBV5-1
CDR3 length: 13
D gene: NA
clone size: NA
CDR3 DNA: TGCGCCAGCAGCTTGTATGAAGGGAGTTCGGCTTTCTTT
CDR3 protein: CASSLYEGSSAFF